This passage covers 12 T cell receptor beta chains from one sample sequenced in a study of blood T cell repertoires in COVID-19. The repertoire was sequenced with immunoSEQ multiplex PCR; TCRdb's copy has only in-frame clones and lacks some. The sample includes a few hundred thousand clones, roughly 90% of them seen just once. The sequenced material came from peripheral blood. The receptors originated from a man aged 25 to 40 with acute or convalescent COVID-19.

The V call is TRBV29-1, the J call TRBJ1-2; 8 positions agree with TRBD1. Looked up from germline, CDR1 is SQVTM and CDR2 is ANQGSEA. V lost 6 bases to trimming and J lost 8 bases; unmatched junction nucleotides: 5. The CDR3 loop spans 11 amino acids. The CDR3: CSVGQGVGYTF. The DNA for the CDR3 is TGCAGCGTCGGACAGGGAGTAGGCTACACCTTC. The variable domain in full, with the rest retrieved from reference TRBV29-1 and TRBJ1-2, is SAVISQKPSRDICQRGTSLTIQCQVDSQVTMMFWYRQQPGQSLTLIATANQGSEATYESGFVIDKFPISRPNLTFSTLTVSNMSPEDSSIYLCSVGQGVGYTFGSGTRLTVV.

The chain has TRBV28 and TRBJ2-7; 7 bases agree with TRBD1. There are 14 residues in the CDR3. Germline V gene lookup returns CDR1 MDHEN and CDR2 SYDVKM. Trimming at V came to 3 bases and at J to 4 bases, leaving 6 bases not matched to a gene. CDR3 nucleotide sequence: TGTGCCAGCAGTTTCGGGACAGCATCATACGAGCAGTACTTC. It translates to CASSFGTASYEQYF. Based on the CDR3 plus reference TRBV28 and TRBJ2-7, the full variable domain is DVKVTQSSRYLVKRTGEKVFLECVQDMDHENMFWYRQDPGLGLRLIYFSYDVKMKEKGDIPEGYSVSREKKERFSLILESASTNQTSMYLCASSFGTASYEQYFGPGTRLTVT.

The chain uses TRBV9 and TRBJ2-5; 8 bases match TRBD1. With V trimmed by 0 bases and J by 5 bases, 0 bases remained unmatched. Germline loops: CDR1 SGDLS, CDR2 YYNGEE. The CDR3 has 13 amino acids. CDR3 DNA: TGTGCCAGCAGCGTAGACAGGGGGGAGACCCAGTACTTC. Its protein is CASSVDRGETQYF.

The chain joins TRBV28 to TRBJ1-2, with 8 bases that match TRBD1. Germline CDR1 is MDHEN and CDR2 is SYDVKM. This CDR3 is built from 16 residues. The V segment lost 4 bases and the J segment 0 bases; nucleotides outside the gene matches: 7. This CDR3 is CASSSRGQATNYGYTF. The DNA for the CDR3 is TGTGCCAGCAGTTCCCGGGGACAGGCGACTAACTATGGCTACACCTTC.

This clone appeared a single time. The V and J genes are TRBV10-1 and TRBJ2-2; 7 positions agree with TRBD1. This CDR3 region has 13 residues. V lost 5 bases to trimming and J lost 4 bases; unmatched junction nucleotides: 1. CDR1 and CDR2 (germline): WNHNN, SYGVQD (reference sequence). The chain's CDR3 is CASSWTGTGELFF. The CDR3 DNA reads as TGCGCCAGCAGTTGGACAGGCACCGGGGAGCTGTTTTTT.

This sequence joins TRBV5-4 and TRBJ2-3; 8 bases match TRBD1. CDR3 size: 15 residues. Germline CDR1 is SGHNT and CDR2 is YYREEE (reference sequence). The trim removed 2 bases at V and 4 bases at J, leaving 6 bases unmatched. The CDR3 DNA reads as TGTGCCAGCAGCTTTGTTCAGGGGGCGGCAGATACGCAGTATTTT. Its translation is CASSFVQGAADTQYF.

This chain links TRBV20-1 with TRBJ2-1; a possible D gene is TRBD2 (5 bases). The CDR3 runs 13 residues. The germline V and J ends were trimmed by 3 bases and 5 bases, with 11 bases remaining between them. In germline, CDR1 is DFQATT, CDR2 SNEGSKA (reference sequence). The CDR3 DNA reads TGCAGTGCTAGTGTGCGGGTAAACAATGAGCAGTTCTTC. Translated, it gives CSASVRVNNEQFF.

The chain links TRBV27 to TRBJ1-1; no clear D. The CDR3 is 12 residues long. CDR1 is MNHEY, CDR2 SMNVEV, per germline (reference sequence). V was trimmed by 6 bases and J by 9 bases, leaving 14 bases between them. This chain's CDR3 is CASSFSGAQAFF. The CDR3 bases are TGTGCCAGCAGCTTCTCGGGTGCACAAGCTTTCTTT.

This chain connects TRBV29-1 to TRBJ2-1; the D gene is possibly TRBD1 (5 bases). Germline V gene sequence: CDR1 SQVTM, CDR2 ANQGSEA. The CDR3 sequence is 14 residues long. V was trimmed by 5 bases and J by 12 bases, leaving 23 bases between them. As DNA, the CDR3 is TGCAGCGTTCAGGGTGCCTCGGTAACCGTTGGGCAGTTCTTC. It yields the protein CSVQGASVTVGQFF.

The genes are TRBV5-6 and TRBJ1-1; weak D call: TRBD1 (6 bases). Germline V gene lookup returns CDR1 SGHDT and CDR2 YYEEEE. The CDR3 covers 14 residues. V lost 4 bases to trimming and J lost 4 bases, with 14 bases between them. CDR3 DNA: TGTGCCAGCAGCCCGACACAGGGTGGCACTGAAGCTTTCTTT. It translates to CASSPTQGGTEAFF.

This clone has more than one count but fewer than ten. The rearrangement links TRBV28 to TRBJ1-5, with TRBD1 identical over 9 bases. V lost 6 bases and J lost 5; bases outside the gene matches: 17. This CDR3 is 18 amino acids long. Germline CDR1 reads MDHEN; CDR2 reads SYDVKM. CDR3 sequence reads: CASRDPGTGFWEDQPQHF. CDR3 nucleotide sequence: TGTGCCAGCAGGGACCCCGGGACAGGGTTTTGGGAAGATCAGCCCCAGCATTTT. The full variable domain, with the rest looked up from reference TRBV28 and TRBJ1-5, is DVKVTQSSRYLVKRTGEKVFLECVQDMDHENMFWYRQDPGLGLRLIYFSYDVKMKEKGDIPEGYSVSREKKERFSLILESASTNQTSMYLCASRDPGTGFWEDQPQHFGDGTRLSIL.

This rearrangement joins TRBV5-1 to TRBJ1-2; perhaps TRBD1 as D (5 bases). V lost 1 base to trimming and J lost 2 bases, with 9 bases between them. Germline V gives CDR1 SGHRS, CDR2 YFSETQ. The length of the CDR3 is 14 residues. The CDR3 protein is CASSLLPGNYGYTF. CDR3 nucleotide sequence: TGCGCCAGCAGCTTGCTGCCAGGGAACTATGGCTACACCTTC.